A selection of T cell receptor beta chains follows, all from one sample in a study of coeliac disease. Sequencing used immunoSEQ multiplex PCR; TCRdb keeps in-frame clones, though not all of them. This sample yields roughly 4,000 clones, of which approximately 50% are seen a single time; 5.5% to 6.5% belongs to the top ten. The specimen sequenced was lymphocytes from the gut lamina propria. These receptors came from a man between 65 and 79 years old without celiac disease. Both conserved end residues are part of each CDR3. A D gene is named only where the DNA matches it firmly. The listing skips clone size in some rows; elsewhere it reads once, few, many or a size class.

D,J,V,size,DNA,CDR3
TRBD1,TRBJ1-5,TRBV18,once,TGTGCCAGCTCACCGGACAGGGGCGGCAATCAGCCCCAGCATTTT,CASSPDRGGNQPQHF
.,TRBJ2-4,TRBV5-1,.,TGCGCCAGCAGCTTGACAGGGGGGGTTAGCAAAAACATTCAGTACTTC,CASSLTGGVSKNIQYF
TRBD1,TRBJ2-1,TRBV6-6,few,TGTGCCAGCAGTTACTCGACAGGGGTGAATGAGCAGTTCTTC,CASSYSTGVNEQFF
TRBD1,TRBJ1-2,TRBV6-6,.,TGTGCCAGCAGCTCCGGGACAGGGGACCTTCTATATGGCTACACCTTC,CASSSGTGDLLYGYTF
.,TRBJ1-6,TRBV9,.,TGTGCCAGCAGCGTGAGGAAAGGTAATTCACCCCTCCACTTT,CASSVRKGNSPLHF
.,TRBJ2-7,TRBV28,few,TGTGCCAGCACACGCGGAGGGGGCGCAGCGTCTAGATACGAGCAGTACTTC,CASTRGGGAASRYEQYF
TRBD2,TRBJ2-5,TRBV27,.,TGTGCCAGCAGTTTTAGGGCTAGCGGGGTCGGGACCCAGTACTTC,CASSFRASGVGTQYF
TRBD2,TRBJ2-7,TRBV29-1,.,TGCAGCGGTACCTATAGGACTAGCGGGGGCTCCCGCTACGAGCAGTACTTC,CSGTYRTSGGSRYEQYF
.,TRBJ1-1,TRBV18,.,TGTGCCAGCTCACCACCGGAGAGAATGAACACTGAAGCTTTCTTT,CASSPPERMNTEAFF
TRBD2,TRBJ2-5,TRBV5-1,few,TGCGCCAGCAGCAACCCCTTAGCGGGGGGGCTGCGTATCCAGTACTTC,CASSNPLAGGLRIQYF
TRBD2,TRBJ2-3,TRBV19,few,TGTGCCAGCCGCGGAAGCGGGGGCACAGATACGCAGTATTTT,CASRGSGGTDTQYF
.,TRBJ1-2,TRBV9,.,TGTGCCAGCAGCGTAGATAAGGGGTTAGGAGCTAACTATGGCTACACCTTC,CASSVDKGLGANYGYTF
TRBD1,TRBJ1-1,TRBV2,medium-sized,TGTGCCAGCAGTGAGACAGGGTATCTTCGGAACACTGAAGCTTTCTTT,CASSETGYLRNTEAFF
TRBD2,TRBJ2-3,TRBV28,.,TGTGCCAGCAGTTACCGGGGGGGATCAGATACGCAGTATTTT,CASSYRGGSDTQYF
.,TRBJ2-3,TRBV21-1,.,TGTGCCAGCAGACCGGGACTAGCCCCTGGGAAAGATACGCAGTATTTT,CASRPGLAPGKDTQYF
.,TRBJ1-4,TRBV6-5,.,TGTGCCAGCAGAACCAGGGTCGGCCATAATGAAAAACTGTTTTTT,CASRTRVGHNEKLFF
TRBD1,TRBJ1-2,TRBV6-1,.,TGTGCCAGCAGTGGCACCCGACAGGGCGGCTATGGCTACACCTTC,CASSGTRQGGYGYTF
.,TRBJ2-3,TRBV2,.,TGTGCCAGCAGTGTCGGGGGTAGCACAGATACGCAGTATTTT,CASSVGGSTDTQYF
.,TRBJ2-1,TRBV5-6,.,TGTGCCAGCCATGAAGAGGGCTCCTACAATGAGCAGTTCTTC,CASHEEGSYNEQFF
.,TRBJ1-2,TRBV28,.,TGTGCCAGCAGTTTAAGGGGCGGCTACACCTTC,CASSLRGGYTF
.,TRBJ2-1,TRBV5-1,.,TGCGCCAGCAGCAAAATGGGAGGGGGAAATGAGCAGTTCTTC,CASSKMGGGNEQFF
TRBD1,TRBJ2-1,TRBV7-3,few,TGTGCCAGCAGCCAGGACAGGGGCAGTTACAATGAGCAGTTCTTC,CASSQDRGSYNEQFF
.,TRBJ1-5,TRBV21-1,.,TGTGCCAGCAGGCATATAATAGCTACATGGCATCATCAGCCCCAGCATTTT,CASRHIIATWHHQPQHF
.,TRBJ1-1,TRBV18,few,TGTGCCAGCTCCTCCTCGGGAGGTTCGACTATCACTGAAGCTTTCTTT,CASSSSGGSTITEAFF
.,TRBJ2-1,TRBV6-1,.,TGTGCCAGCAGTGAAGCGGTAGCGGTCTATAATGAGCAGTTCTTC,CASSEAVAVYNEQFF
TRBD1,TRBJ2-1,TRBV20-1,.,TGCAGTGCTAACCGGGACAGGGAGCAGTTCTTC,CSANRDREQFF
.,TRBJ1-2,TRBV5-1,.,TGCGCCAGCAGCCCGGTAGTAGCTAACTATGGCTACACCTTC,CASSPVVANYGYTF
.,TRBJ2-6,TRBV28,few,TGTGCCAGCAACTACGGGGCGGGGGGGGCCAACGTCCTGACTTTC,CASNYGAGGANVLTF
.,TRBJ2-7,TRBV7-6,.,TGTGCCAGCAGCTTAGGAAACCGGGGGGCGTCCTACGAGCAGTACTTC,CASSLGNRGASYEQYF
.,TRBJ1-4,TRBV10-1,.,TGCGCCAGCAGTGTTGACTCCGAGATCCGCGCGGGTGAAAAACTGTTTTTT,CASSVDSEIRAGEKLFF
.,TRBJ1-2,TRBV2,.,TGTGCCAGCAAAGTCGGCGGGGAAGCTAACTATGGCTACACCTTC,CASKVGGEANYGYTF
.,TRBJ1-6,TRBV6-1,.,TGTGCCAGCAGTGAACGGACAGTTGGGGGATCACCCCTCCACTTT,CASSERTVGGSPLHF
.,TRBJ2-3,TRBV11-3,.,TGTGCCAGCAGCGTAACTGCGGGTACAGATACGCAGTATTTT,CASSVTAGTDTQYF
.,TRBJ1-3,TRBV7-8,.,TGTGCCAGCAGCCACCGCGGGGGCTCTAGCTCTGGAAACACCATATATTTT,CASSHRGGSSSGNTIYF
.,TRBJ2-7,TRBV29-1,.,TGCAGCGTTGGTTTACAGAACGGGATGAGGGAGCAGTACTTC,CSVGLQNGMREQYF
TRBD2,TRBJ2-7,TRBV6-1,.,TGTGCCAGCAGGCGGGGGGACGGGGGACTCTACGAGCAGTACTTC,CASRRGDGGLYEQYF
.,TRBJ2-1,TRBV11-2,once,TGTGCCAGCAGCTTAGGAGGGGGACCAAGCAGCTACAATGAGCAGTTCTTC,CASSLGGGPSSYNEQFF
TRBD1,TRBJ2-5,TRBV2,.,TGTGCCAGCGTCAGGGGACAGCCGAATCAAGAGACCCAGTACTTC,CASVRGQPNQETQYF
.,TRBJ1-6,TRBV10-3,.,TGTGCCATCAAACAGGGCCCAATTTCACCCCTCCACTTT,CAIKQGPISPLHF